A single sample is the source of the 31 T cell receptor beta chains below, sequenced in a study of blood T cell repertoires in COVID-19. The repertoire was sequenced with immunoSEQ multiplex PCR; TCRdb's copy has only in-frame clones and lacks some. Of about 180,000 clones listed, about 87% are singletons. The material sequenced was peripheral blood. These receptors came from a woman aged 25 to 45 with acute or convalescent COVID-19.

Here the CDR3 DNA reads TGCAGCGTTGACCATCACTACGAGAACACTGAAGCTTTCTTT. It yields the protein CSVDHHYENTEAFF. V is TRBV29-1 and J is TRBJ1-1; D gene uncertain. CDR3 length equals 14 residues. From germline, CDR1 is SQVTM and CDR2 ANQGSEA. V lost 3 bases and J 1 base, leaving 12 bases between the germline ends.

The chain links TRBV5-1 to TRBJ2-5; weak D call: TRBD2 (5 bases). V lost 4 bases and J 1 base, leaving 14 bases between the germline ends. Germline V gives CDR1 SGHRS, CDR2 YFSETQ. The CDR3 runs to 15 residues. This chain's CDR3 is CASSGLLASQETQYF. The CDR3 DNA sequence: TGCGCCAGCAGCGGACTCTTAGCGTCCCAAGAGACCCAGTACTTC. Complete variable domain (other parts from reference TRBV5-1 and TRBJ2-5): KAGVTQTPRYLIKTRGQQVTLSCSPISGHRSVSWYQQTPGQGLQFLFEYFSETQRNKGNFPGRFSGRQFSNSRSEMNVSTLELGDSALYLCASSGLLASQETQYFGPGTRLLVL.

The rearrangement joins TRBV24-1 to TRBJ2-7; D unresolved. The germline CDR1 and CDR2 sequences are KGHDR and SFDVKD. Between the trimmed V and J ends, which lost 4 bases and 2 bases, there was a span of 8 bases. This CDR3 is built from 13 residues. This chain's CDR3 is CATSDPLTYEQYF. In nucleotides, the CDR3 is TGTGCCACCAGTGACCCACTAACCTACGAGCAGTACTTC.

The J gene is TRBJ2-7, the V gene TRBV30, with D possibly matching TRBD1 (5 bases). The CDR3 extends over 13 amino acids. Germline CDR1 is GTSNPN and CDR2 is SVGIG (reference sequence). V was clipped by 8 bases and J by 1 base, with 15 bases between them. This chain's CDR3 is CAGLRVFSYEQYF. As DNA, the CDR3 is TGTGCCGGTCTCAGGGTTTTTTCCTACGAGCAGTACTTC.

The count of this clone is one. J is TRBJ2-5 and V is TRBV19; 10 positions match TRBD2. The CDR3 consists of 16 residues. Germline trimming cut 2 bases from V and 2 bases from J; bases unmatched to any gene: 5. Germline V gene lookup returns CDR1 LNHDA and CDR2 SQIVND (reference sequence). The DNA of the CDR3 is TGTGCCAGTAGTATACTGGGTAGCGGGAGGCAAGAGACCCAGTACTTC. Protein product: CASSILGSGRQETQYF.

The chain joins TRBV7-9 to TRBJ2-1; 10 nucleotides align to TRBD2. Per the germline V gene, CDR1 is SEHNR and CDR2 is FQNEAQ (reference sequence). The CDR3 totals 16 residues. Trimming took 5 bases from V and 5 from J; bases not matched to a gene: 9. In DNA form, the CDR3 reads TGTGCCAGCAGCCTCGGACTAGCGGTAACAAACAATGAGCAGTTCTTC. This translates into CASSLGLAVTNNEQFF.

The CDR3 sequence is CASVTGSGNTIYF. In nucleotides, the CDR3 is TGTGCCAGCGTGACGGGGTCTGGAAACACCATATATTTT. The chain joins TRBV28 to TRBJ1-3; D unclear. The ends were cut back, 8 bases at V and 1 base at J, with 9 bases in the middle. This CDR3 comprises 13 residues. CDR1 and CDR2 from the germline V gene are MDHEN and SYDVKM.

The chain recombines TRBV6-4 with TRBJ2-4; D gene unclear. The V end was cut by 6 bases, the J end by 0 bases, with 12 bases between. Germline V gene data show CDR1 as MRHNA and CDR2 as SNTAGT. This CDR3 has 15 residues. The CDR3 nucleotides read TGTGCCAGCAGCAATACCCGACTAGCCAAAAACATTCAGTACTTC. Its protein product is CASSNTRLAKNIQYF.

In its sample, this clone was seen once. This chain uses TRBV24-1 with TRBJ2-1; 12 bases are a match to TRBD2. Germline V gene data show CDR1 as KGHDR and CDR2 as SFDVKD. The CDR3 loop spans 16 amino acids. V lost 4 bases to trimming and J lost 7 bases; unmatched junction nucleotides: 7. CDR3 sequence reads: CATSDPSGRAWNEQFF. DNA of the CDR3: TGTGCCACCAGTGACCCTAGCGGGAGGGCCTGGAATGAGCAGTTCTTC.

The count of this clone is one. The chain joins TRBV19 to TRBJ1-3; TRBD1 might be the D (6 bases). The CDR3 sequence is 13 residues long. The germline V gene has CDR1 LNHDA and CDR2 SQIVND (reference sequence). The V and J ends lost 11 bases and 0 bases respectively, with 11 bases between them. The CDR3 DNA is TGTGCCTCCGGGACAACCTCTGGAAACACCATATATTTT. Its protein product is CASGTTSGNTIYF.

Regarding this clone: Germline is not matched at one junction end, which may reflect a read error. The V and J genes are TRBV7-7 and TRBJ2-1; the match to TRBD2 covers 9 bases. Germline V lookup: CDR1 SSHAT, CDR2 FNYEAQ (reference sequence). The CDR3 is 13 amino acids. The CDR3 is CASSLGLAGEQFF. DNA of the CDR3: TGTGCTAGCAGCTTGGGACTAGCTGGTGAGCAGTTCTTC.

The chain has TRBV7-9 and TRBJ2-1; D is possibly TRBD1 (6 bases). In germline, CDR1 is SEHNR, CDR2 FQNEAQ (reference sequence). This CDR3 is built from 15 residues. Trimming cost V 2 bases and J 5 bases, with 13 bases left between them. The CDR3 DNA follows: TGTGCCAGCAGCTTACCATTCAGGGGCAACAATGAGCAGTTCTTC. It encodes CASSLPFRGNNEQFF.

A few counts support this clone. The J gene is TRBJ1-2, the V gene TRBV4-1; D possibly corresponds to TRBD1 (5 bases). This CDR3 comprises 15 residues. Deletions cut 4 bases from V and 3 bases from J, with 15 bases between. CDR1 is MGHRA and CDR2 is YSYEKL in the germline V gene. The CDR3 nucleotides read TGCGCCAGCAGCCGTGGGGCACGGGCAGACTATGGCTACACCTTC. Residues: CASSRGARADYGYTF.

This clone has a single count. The chain's CDR3 is CASSPPGLAQDTQYF. In DNA, the CDR3 is TGTGCCAGCTCACCCCCGGGACTAGCACAGGATACGCAGTATTTT. The J gene is TRBJ2-3, the V gene TRBV18, with 9 nucleotides matching TRBD2. CDR1 and CDR2 from the germline V gene are KGHSH and LQKENI. The CDR3 has 15 amino acids. V was pared by 3 bases and J by 6 bases, with 7 bases of the junction left unmatched.

The chain joins TRBV9 to TRBJ1-2; no definite D call. The V gene's germline CDR1 is SGDLS and CDR2 YYNGEE. This CDR3 has 15 residues. V lost 0 bases and J 0 bases, leaving 9 bases between the germline ends. CDR3 DNA: TGTGCCAGCAGCGTAGCTCCGGGAGCTAACTATGGCTACACCTTC. Its translation: CASSVAPGANYGYTF.

The J gene is TRBJ2-5, the V gene TRBV19, with 15 bases lining up with TRBD2. V trimming: 4 bases; J trimming: 4 bases; junction bases outside the gene matches: 4. There are 16 residues in the CDR3. The germline CDR1 and CDR2 sequences are LNHDA and SQIVND (reference sequence). CDR3 nucleotide sequence: TGTGCCAGTAGTAACTTGGGACTAGCGGGAGGAGAGACCCAGTACTTC. This gives the protein CASSNLGLAGGETQYF.

The chain is built from TRBV27 and TRBJ1-3; possible D gene TRBD1, 5 bases. Trimming stripped 5 bases from V and 0 bases from J, with 14 bases between. Germline V CDR1 and CDR2: MNHEY, SMNVEV (reference sequence). This CDR3 spans 16 amino acids. This CDR3 is CASSPRTGLSGNTIYF. As DNA, the CDR3 is TGTGCCAGCAGTCCCCGGACGGGACTCTCTGGAAACACCATATATTTT.

The chain is built from TRBV4-1 and TRBJ1-5; D not certain. Germline loops: CDR1 MGHRA, CDR2 YSYEKL. CDR3 size: 13 residues. V was clipped by 3 bases and J by 7 bases, with 10 bases between them. CDR3 nucleotides: TGCGCCAGCAGCCAGCAAATCAGGCAGCCCCAGCATTTT. Translating it yields CASSQQIRQPQHF.

The chain joins TRBV4-2 to TRBJ2-3, with D perhaps matching TRBD2 (6 bases). The CDR3 has 15 amino acids. From germline, CDR1 is LGHNA and CDR2 YNFKEQ. Trimming stripped 0 bases from V and 6 bases from J, with 13 bases between. CDR3 loop: CASSQEGSRDDTQYF. CDR3 DNA: TGTGCCAGCAGCCAAGAAGGGTCGCGGGATGATACGCAGTATTTT.

This chain connects TRBV6-5 to TRBJ2-5; 8 positions agree with TRBD2. This CDR3 spans 13 amino acids. Germline assignment: CDR1 MNHEY and CDR2 SVGAGI. V shed 7 bases and J 4 bases; nucleotides not matched to a gene: 5. The CDR3 region is CASIPGGAETQYF. The CDR3 DNA sequence: TGTGCCAGCATCCCGGGGGGGGCAGAGACCCAGTACTTC.

The V and J genes are TRBV5-6 and TRBJ2-7; possibly TRBD2 for D (6 bases). The CDR3 consists of 15 residues. CDR1 SGHDT and CDR2 YYEEEE come from the germline V gene. Trimming shortened V by 1 base and J by 4 bases, and 15 bases separated the two germline ends. The CDR3 DNA is TGTGCCAGCAGCTTGCCCAGGGAGGCCTGGTACGAGCAGTACTTC. It is translated as CASSLPREAWYEQYF.

V is TRBV14 and J is TRBJ2-7, with D perhaps TRBD2 (6 bases). CDR3 size: 13 residues. From germline, CDR1 is SGHDN and CDR2 FVKESK. The V gene lost 4 bases and the J gene lost 9 bases, with 16 bases spanning the gap. In nucleotides, the CDR3 is TGTGCCAGCAGCCGGGGTGGAGGGTTCCCGCAGTACTTC. Residues: CASSRGGGFPQYF.

The V gene is TRBV3-1 (or the pseudogene TRBV3-2), the J gene TRBJ2-7; D ambiguous. The CDR3 is 11 residues long. Trimming removed 4 bases from V and 3 bases from J, with 4 bases in between. The germline V gene encodes CDR1 LGHDT and CDR2 YNNKEL (reference sequence). The CDR3 DNA follows: TGTGCCAGCAGCCTCAACTACGAGCAGTACTTC. Translation gives CASSLNYEQYF.

The rearrangement links TRBV3-1 (or the pseudogene TRBV3-2) to TRBJ2-2, with TRBD1 identical over 7 bases. CDR3 length: 15 residues. Trimming took 4 bases from V and 2 from J; bases not matched to a gene: 4. Germline CDR1 and CDR2: LGHDT and YNNKEL (reference sequence). CDR3 sequence (DNA): TGTGCCAGCAGCCTTGGACAGGACAACACCGGGGAGCTGTTTTTT. It translates to CASSLGQDNTGELFF.

The chain has TRBV5-1 and TRBJ2-7; 7 bases map to TRBD1. Germline V gene data show CDR1 as SGHRS and CDR2 as YFSETQ. This CDR3 contains 14 residues. J lost 4 bases, V lost 1 base, and 5 bases had no gene match. The CDR3, as DNA: TGCGCCAGCAGCTTGACAGGGGTAGGATACGAGCAGTACTTC. This gives the protein CASSLTGVGYEQYF.

The V gene is TRBV27, the J gene TRBJ1-2, with a possible D match to TRBD1 (5 bases). Looked up from germline, CDR1 is MNHEY and CDR2 is SMNVEV (reference sequence). V lost 9 bases, J lost 8 bases, and 16 bases lay in between. This CDR3 contains 12 residues. This CDR3 is CASFAGRDGYTF. CDR3 nucleotide sequence: TGTGCCAGTTTTGCGGGGAGGGACGGCTACACCTTC.

This chain connects TRBV6-5 to TRBJ2-3; D is unclear. This CDR3 region has 15 residues. Germline V gene lookup returns CDR1 MNHEY and CDR2 SVGAGI. CDR3 loop: CALTTSYSSTDTQYF. CDR3 nucleotides: TGTGCGCTCACTACCTCCTATTCTAGCACAGATACGCAGTATTTT.

The chain carries TRBV2 and TRBJ2-7; 8 nucleotides line up with TRBD1. Germline CDR1 SNHLY, CDR2 FYNNEI. The CDR3 totals 13 residues. V gave up 7 bases and J gave up 6 bases; unmatched junction bases: 8. This CDR3 reads CASNRDRTGEQYF. The CDR3 DNA reads as TGTGCCAGCAACCGGGACAGGACTGGCGAGCAGTACTTC.

This chain uses TRBV28 with TRBJ2-1; 7 nucleotides align to TRBD2. From germline, CDR1 is MDHEN and CDR2 SYDVKM. CDR3 size: 14 residues. The ends lost 3 bases at V and 10 bases at J; junction bases unmatched: 9. CDR3 region: CASSFGGGKWEQFF. Here the CDR3 DNA reads TGTGCCAGCAGTTTTGGGGGGGGTAAATGGGAGCAGTTCTTC.

The chain joins TRBV11-2 to TRBJ2-5, with D possibly being TRBD1 (6 bases). The CDR3 extends over 15 amino acids. Trimming stripped 0 bases from V and 4 bases from J, with 12 bases between. Germline values: CDR1 SGHAT, CDR2 FQNNGV. The CDR3 is CASSLDGTSGETQYF. CDR3 bases: TGTGCCAGCAGCTTAGATGGGACATCGGGAGAGACCCAGTACTTC.

V gene TRBV7-9 combines with J gene TRBJ2-1, with D hard to call. The V end was cut by 0 bases, the J end by 8 bases, with 14 bases between. Germline V lookup: CDR1 SEHNR, CDR2 FQNEAQ (reference sequence). The CDR3 covers 15 residues. This CDR3 reads CASSLAPGDSHEQFF. DNA of the CDR3: TGTGCCAGCAGCTTAGCGCCTGGCGACTCCCATGAGCAGTTCTTC.